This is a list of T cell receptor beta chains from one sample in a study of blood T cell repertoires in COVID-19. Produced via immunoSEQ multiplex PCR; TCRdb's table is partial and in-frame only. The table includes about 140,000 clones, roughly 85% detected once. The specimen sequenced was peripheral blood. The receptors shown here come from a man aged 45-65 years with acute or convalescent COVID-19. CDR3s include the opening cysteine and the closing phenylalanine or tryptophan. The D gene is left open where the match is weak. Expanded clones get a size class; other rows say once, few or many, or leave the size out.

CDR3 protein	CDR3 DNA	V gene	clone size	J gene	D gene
CASAGQSYNSPLHF	TGTGCCAGTGCGGGACAGTCGTATAATTCACCCCTCCACTTT	TRBV19	.	TRBJ1-6	TRBD1
CASSVDQKSPLHF	TGTGCCAGCAGCGTAGATCAGAAATCACCCCTCCACTTT	TRBV9	.	TRBJ1-6	.
CASTVSGAETQYF	TGTGCCAGTACTGTCAGCGGGGCGGAGACCCAGTACTTC	TRBV19	.	TRBJ2-5	TRBD2
CASSLGGDSPLHF	TGTGCCAGCAGCTTAGGGGGGGACTCACCCCTCCACTTT	TRBV11-2	.	TRBJ1-6	.
CASSYSGVNEQFF	TGTGCCAGCAGTTACTCCGGGGTCAATGAGCAGTTCTTC	TRBV6-2/TRBV6-3	.	TRBJ2-1	.
CASTQGGASGNTIYF	TGTGCCAGCACCCAAGGGGGGGCTTCTGGAAACACCATATATTTT	TRBV6-5	.	TRBJ1-3	.
CASSFGTESGYTF	TGTGCCAGCAGCTTTGGGACAGAGAGCGGCTACACCTTC	TRBV5-6	.	TRBJ1-2	TRBD1
CATSDHTGYEQYF	TGTGCCACCAGTGACCATACAGGGTACGAGCAGTACTTC	TRBV24-1	.	TRBJ2-7	.
CASSLLRDSGYEQYF	TGTGCCAGCAGCTTACTCCGGGACAGCGGCTACGAGCAGTACTTC	TRBV7-9	once	TRBJ2-7	TRBD1
CASSLGGYGEKLFF	TGTGCCAGCAGCTTAGGCGGGTATGGTGAAAAACTGTTTTTT	TRBV11-1	once	TRBJ1-4	.
CATPGGTGAYEQYF	TGTGCCACACCCGGGGGAACAGGGGCCTACGAGCAGTACTTC	TRBV19	.	TRBJ2-7	.
CSARVQNTIYF	TGCAGTGCTAGAGTTCAAAACACCATATATTTT	TRBV20-1	.	TRBJ1-3	.
CASSVLAGISYEQYF	TGTGCCAGCAGCGTTTTGGCAGGGATATCCTACGAGCAGTACTTC	TRBV9	.	TRBJ2-7	.
CASSVFDRGTGELFF	TGTGCCAGCAGCGTTTTCGACAGGGGCACCGGGGAGCTGTTTTTT	TRBV5-4	.	TRBJ2-2	TRBD1
CASSFNTGNTIYF	TGTGCCAGCAGTTTTAATACTGGAAACACCATATATTTT	TRBV27	.	TRBJ1-3	.
CASSRQGGNSPLHF	TGTGCCAGTAGTAGACAGGGAGGCAATTCACCCCTCCACTTT	TRBV19	once	TRBJ1-6	TRBD1
CASSRDVTGELFF	TGTGCCAGCAGCCGAGACGTCACCGGGGAGCTGTTTTTT	TRBV4-2	.	TRBJ2-2	.
CASRGNRAGGYGYTF	TGTGCCAGCAGGGGGAACCGGGCGGGGGGCTATGGCTACACCTTC	TRBV2	.	TRBJ1-2	.
CASSSGLSNTEAFF	TGTGCCAGCAGCTCGGGACTATCGAACACTGAAGCTTTCTTT	TRBV7-3	.	TRBJ1-1	.
CASSGQGYTEAFF	TGTGCCAGCAGCGGACAGGGTTACACTGAAGCTTTCTTT	TRBV9	few	TRBJ1-1	TRBD1
CASSPDPGGNTEAFF	TGTGCCAGCAGCCCCGATCCCGGCGGGAACACTGAAGCTTTCTTT	TRBV9	.	TRBJ1-1	.
CASSPGLARYNEQFF	TGCGCCAGCAGCCCTGGACTAGCGCGTTACAATGAGCAGTTCTTC	TRBV4-1	once	TRBJ2-1	TRBD2
CASSLSSGSGGEQFF	TGCGCCAGCAGCTTGAGTAGCGGGAGTGGTGGTGAGCAGTTCTTC	TRBV5-1	.	TRBJ2-1	TRBD2
CASSEMRTGELFF	TGTGCCAGCAGCGAGATGCGGACCGGGGAGCTGTTTTTT	TRBV9	.	TRBJ2-2	.
CASSFSHRSSTDTQYF	TGTGCCAGCAGCTTCTCACACCGATCTAGCACAGATACGCAGTATTTT	TRBV11-3	.	TRBJ2-3	.
CASSPDREGLETQYF	TGCGCCAGCAGCCCGGACAGGGAGGGCTTGGAGACCCAGTACTTC	TRBV5-1	.	TRBJ2-5	.
CASSSGLAGGNNEQFF	TGCGCCAGCAGCTCAGGACTAGCGGGAGGGAACAATGAGCAGTTCTTC	TRBV5-1	once	TRBJ2-1	TRBD2